The 23 T cell receptor beta chains below come from one sample, sequenced in a study of identical twins. Using its own MiXCR run on the 5' RACE reads, TCRdb lists one record per CDR3 protein. The sample includes about 470,000 distinct CDR3 sequences, roughly 24% of them seen just once. These data are also associated with another study on T cells expressing NK-cell markers.

Sequenced input: CD4+ T cells sorted from blood. Receptors originate from a woman in her late teens or twenties in good health.

Many counts were recorded for this clonotype. The rearrangement links TRBV5-1 to TRBJ1-2; the match to TRBD1 covers 9 bases. There are 16 residues in the CDR3. Germline loops: CDR1 SGHRS, CDR2 YFSETQ. The V and J ends lost 3 bases and 4 bases, in that order; junction bases with no gene match: 10. The DNA for the CDR3 is TGCGCCAGCAGCTGGGGACAGGGACCCGCGGTCTATGGCTACACCTTC. Translated: CASSWGQGPAVYGYTF.

V gene TRBV20-1 combines with J gene TRBJ2-3; no reliable D call. In germline, CDR1 is DFQATT, CDR2 SNEGSKA (reference sequence). V lost 3 bases, J lost 2 bases, and 9 bases lay in between. CDR3 length: 13 residues. This chain's CDR3 is CSASRSLTDTQYF. The CDR3 nucleotides are TGCAGTGCTAGCCGGTCCCTCACAGATACGCAGTATTTT.

The rearrangement joins TRBV12-3 or TRBV12-4 to TRBJ2-3, with D unresolved. Trimming cost V 7 bases and J 0 bases, with 14 bases left between them. The CDR3 sequence is 15 residues long. CDR3 nucleotides: TGTGCCAGCACCCGCATAGCTGCTAGCACAGATACGCAGTATTTT. Translating it yields CASTRIAASTDTQYF.

This clonotype was recorded a few times. The chain links TRBV6-2 or TRBV6-3 to TRBJ2-7; D is unresolved. The germline V gene has CDR1 MNHEY and CDR2 SVGEGT. Between the trimmed V and J ends, which lost 6 bases and 4 bases, there was a span of 10 bases. The CDR3 contains 12 residues. The CDR3 sequence is CASSSASYEQYF. The CDR3 nucleotides are TGTGCCAGCAGCTCGGCGAGTTACGAGCAGTACTTC.

This clonotype appeared a few times. The chain employs TRBV20-1 and TRBJ1-5; 8 bases fit TRBD1. The CDR3 consists of 14 residues. From germline, CDR1 is DFQATT and CDR2 SNEGSKA (reference sequence). J gave up 5 bases and V 2 bases, and 5 bases lay outside the gene matches. The chain's CDR3 is CSARSDRGYQPQHF. In DNA form, the CDR3 reads TGCAGTGCTAGATCCGACAGGGGTTATCAGCCCCAGCATTTT.

V gene TRBV12-3 or TRBV12-4 combines with J gene TRBJ2-3; no reliable D call. The CDR3 is 14 residues long. Trimming removed 5 bases from V and 0 bases from J, with 9 bases in between. CDR3 amino acids: CASSRRLSTDTQYF. The CDR3 coding sequence is TGTGCCAGCAGTCGGCGACTTAGCACAGATACGCAGTATTTT.

The DNA of the CDR3 is TGCAGTGCCCCTTATGCTGGCGGGAGACGTACAGATACGCAGTATTTT. As protein: CSAPYAGGRRTDTQYF. The chain links TRBV20-1 to TRBJ2-3; 7 nucleotides align to TRBD2. CDR1 DFQATT and CDR2 SNEGSKA come from the germline V gene (reference sequence). The J segment lost 3 bases and the V segment lost 6 bases, leaving 15 bases of the junction unmatched. The CDR3 has 16 residues.

This clonotype was counted between two and nine times. The chain combines TRBV12-5 with TRBJ2-2, with unresolved D. The CDR3 sequence is 15 residues long. Trimming shortened V by 0 bases and J by 1 base, and 6 bases separated the two germline ends. Germline V CDR1 and CDR2: LGHNT, FRNRAP. Here the CDR3 DNA reads TGTGCTAGTGGTTTGGTAATACGGAACACCGGGGAGCTGTTTTTT. Protein product: CASGLVIRNTGELFF.

This clonotype came up a few times. J is TRBJ2-2 and V is TRBV29-1, with 8 bases that match TRBD1. Germline CDR1 is SQVTM and CDR2 is ANQGSEA. There are 15 residues in the CDR3. The junction had 9 bases not matched to a gene; V was cut back by 6 bases and J by 3 bases. DNA for the CDR3: TGCAGCGTCGCCTCGGACAGGGTCGACACCGGGGAGCTGTTTTTT. Its translation is CSVASDRVDTGELFF.

This clonotype was observed a few times. The chain links TRBV6-5 to TRBJ1-2; no firm D call. This CDR3 spans 12 amino acids. V dropped 7 bases and J dropped 5 bases, with 11 bases sitting between them. Per germline, CDR1 MNHEY and CDR2 SVGAGI. The chain's CDR3 is CASIRIGYGYTF. CDR3 sequence (DNA): TGTGCCAGCATAAGGATTGGTTATGGCTACACCTTC.

V usage is TRBV3-1 and J usage is TRBJ2-7; D is unresolved. V lost 6 bases, J lost 0 bases, and 12 bases lay in between. Germline V CDR1 and CDR2: LGHDT, YNNKEL (reference sequence). This CDR3 spans 14 amino acids. The CDR3 reads CASRWTLSSYEQYF. The DNA of the CDR3 is TGTGCCAGCAGATGGACGCTGAGCTCCTACGAGCAGTACTTC.

This sequence joins TRBV29-1 and TRBJ2-2; possibly TRBD1 or TRBD2 for D (6 bases each). V lost 6 bases and J 4 bases, leaving 18 bases between the germline ends. CDR3 length equals 15 residues. The germline CDR1 and CDR2 sequences are SQVTM and ANQGSEA. In DNA form, the CDR3 reads TGCAGCGTGGGTCAACTTGGAGGGGGCACCGGGGAGCTGTTTTTT. Its translation is CSVGQLGGGTGELFF.

The CDR3 nucleotides are TGTGCCAGTAGTAGTTTTGGGGGGGCCACAGATACGCAGTATTTT. As protein: CASSSFGGATDTQYF. This chain links TRBV19 with TRBJ2-3; possibly TRBD2 for D (7 bases). V lost 4 bases, J lost 2 bases, and 13 bases lay in between. Germline assignment: CDR1 LNHDA and CDR2 SQIVND (reference sequence). The CDR3 extends over 15 amino acids.

A few counts support this clonotype. The chain carries TRBV29-1 and TRBJ1-1; D may be TRBD1 (6 bases). CDR1 is SQVTM, CDR2 ANQGSEA, per germline. CDR3 length: 12 amino acids. Trimming removed 6 bases from V and 1 base from J, with 9 bases in between. CDR3 protein: CSVDRPNTEAFF. CDR3 sequence (DNA): TGCAGCGTGGACAGACCGAACACTGAAGCTTTCTTT.

This clonotype appeared a few times. This is likely a read error, given that the CDR3 carries no conserved phenylalanine or tryptophan at its end. The limits of the CDR3 on the DNA are not certain, so only TCRdb's listed CDR3 is given. This CDR3 is CASSFGTSVLL. V usage is TRBV5-6 and J usage is TRBJ2-7; the table's D call of TRBD2 was not tested on the DNA. Ends included, the CDR3 has 11 residues. CDR1 SGHDT and CDR2 YYEEEE come from the germline V gene.

In this sample, this clonotype turned up a few times. J is TRBJ2-5 and V is TRBV13; 7 positions agree with TRBD1. V lost 5 bases to trimming and J lost 3 bases; unmatched junction nucleotides: 3. The CDR3 extends over 13 amino acids. Germline CDR1 is PRHDT and CDR2 is FYEKMQ (reference sequence). For the CDR3, the DNA is TGTGCCAGCAGCCCGACAGGGAAAGAGACCCAGTACTTC. Protein product: CASSPTGKETQYF.

J is TRBJ2-1 and V is TRBV5-1; no reliable D call. V gave up 4 bases and J gave up 8 bases, with 13 bases separating them. This CDR3 contains 13 residues. CDR1 SGHRS and CDR2 YFSETQ come from the germline V gene. CDR3 loop: CASSHSVVDEQFF. For the CDR3, the DNA is TGCGCCAGCAGCCACTCAGTAGTTGATGAGCAGTTCTTC.

This clonotype was seen more than once but under ten times. The J gene is TRBJ1-1, the V gene TRBV10-3; the D gene is possibly TRBD1 (6 bases). The V end lost 6 bases, the J end lost 1 base, and 21 bases lay between the germline ends. The CDR3 sequence is 17 residues long. The germline V gene has CDR1 ENHRY and CDR2 SYGVKD. In DNA, the CDR3 is TGTGCCATCAGGTCGGGGACATTCACCTCGGGGAACACTGAAGCTTTCTTT. Translating gives CAIRSGTFTSGNTEAFF.

This sequence joins TRBV9 and TRBJ1-2, with 9 bases fitting TRBD1. CDR1 is SGDLS, CDR2 YYNGEE, per germline. There are 15 residues in the CDR3. V gave up 0 bases and J gave up 3 bases; unmatched junction bases: 3. DNA for the CDR3: TGTGCCAGCAGCGTAGGAACAGGGGGCTACTATGGCTACACCTTC. Protein product: CASSVGTGGYYGYTF.

This chain uses TRBV6-1 with TRBJ1-1; 11 bases agree with TRBD1. The CDR3 totals 15 residues. The V and J ends lost 6 bases and 0 bases, in that order; junction bases with no gene match: 3. Germline CDR1 is MNHNS and CDR2 is SASEGT. For the CDR3, the DNA is TGTGCCAGCAGGGACAGGGGGCGTTTGAACACTGAAGCTTTCTTT. It translates to CASRDRGRLNTEAFF.

J is TRBJ2-3 and V is TRBV29-1, with 7 bases identical to TRBD1. V lost 5 bases to trimming and J lost 0 bases; unmatched junction nucleotides: 8. CDR3 length: 15 residues. The germline CDR1 and CDR2 sequences are SQVTM and ANQGSEA. CDR3 amino acids: CSVSRDSKSTDTQYF. CDR3 sequence (DNA): TGCAGCGTTAGCCGGGACAGTAAAAGCACAGATACGCAGTATTTT.

The gene calls are TRBV20-1 and TRBJ2-7; D gene unclear. Trimming removed 3 bases from V and 3 bases from J, with 6 bases in between. The CDR3 covers 11 residues. Germline V gene sequence: CDR1 DFQATT, CDR2 SNEGSKA (reference sequence). The CDR3 DNA follows: TGCAGTGCTAGCTCTGTCTACGAGCAGTACTTC. As protein: CSASSVYEQYF.

The chain couples TRBV10-3 to TRBJ2-2, with 10 bases fitting TRBD1. This CDR3 is 17 amino acids long. J was trimmed by 7 bases and V by 2 bases; bases with no gene match: 10. Germline V CDR1 and CDR2: ENHRY, SYGVKD. The CDR3 bases are TGTGCCATCAGTGAGAACTACCGGGACAGGGGTGGCGGGGAGCTGTTTTTT. Residues: CAISENYRDRGGGELFF.